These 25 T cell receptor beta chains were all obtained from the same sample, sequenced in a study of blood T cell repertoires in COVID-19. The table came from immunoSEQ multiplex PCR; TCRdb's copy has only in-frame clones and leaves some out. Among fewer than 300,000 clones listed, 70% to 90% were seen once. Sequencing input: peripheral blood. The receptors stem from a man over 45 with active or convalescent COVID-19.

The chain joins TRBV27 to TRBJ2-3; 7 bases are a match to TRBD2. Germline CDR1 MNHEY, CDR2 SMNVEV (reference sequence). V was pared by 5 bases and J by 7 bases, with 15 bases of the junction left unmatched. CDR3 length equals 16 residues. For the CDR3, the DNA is TGTGCCAGCAGTCCCCGTGCGTGGGAGGGCCGAAATACGCAGTATTTT. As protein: CASSPRAWEGRNTQYF.

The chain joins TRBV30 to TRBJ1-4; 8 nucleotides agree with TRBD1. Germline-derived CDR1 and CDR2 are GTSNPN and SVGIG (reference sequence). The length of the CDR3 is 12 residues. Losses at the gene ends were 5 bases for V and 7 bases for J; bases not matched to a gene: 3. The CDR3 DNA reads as TGTGCCTGGGACAGGGGAGGTGAAAAACTGTTTTTT. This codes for CAWDRGGEKLFF.

CDR3 region: CASSPLRLAGTDTQYF. As DNA, the CDR3 is TGTGCCAGCTCACCATTGAGGCTAGCGGGCACAGATACGCAGTATTTT. The chain combines TRBV18 with TRBJ2-3, with TRBD2 identical over 7 bases. The germline V gene has CDR1 KGHSH and CDR2 LQKENI. CDR3 length: 16 amino acids. J gave up 1 base and V 2 bases, and 6 bases lay outside the gene matches.

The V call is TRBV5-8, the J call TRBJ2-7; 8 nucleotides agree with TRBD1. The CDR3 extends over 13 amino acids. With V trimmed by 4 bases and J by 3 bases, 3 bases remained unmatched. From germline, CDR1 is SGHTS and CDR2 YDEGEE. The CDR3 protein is CASSPDRVYEQYF. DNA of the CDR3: TGTGCCAGCAGCCCGGACAGGGTCTACGAGCAGTACTTC.

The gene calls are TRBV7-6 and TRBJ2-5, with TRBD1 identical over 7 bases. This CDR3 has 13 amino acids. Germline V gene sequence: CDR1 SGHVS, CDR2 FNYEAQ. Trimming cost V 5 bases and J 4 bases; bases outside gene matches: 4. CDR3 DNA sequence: TGTGCCAGCAGCAAGGGACAGCTAGAGACCCAGTACTTC. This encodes CASSKGQLETQYF.

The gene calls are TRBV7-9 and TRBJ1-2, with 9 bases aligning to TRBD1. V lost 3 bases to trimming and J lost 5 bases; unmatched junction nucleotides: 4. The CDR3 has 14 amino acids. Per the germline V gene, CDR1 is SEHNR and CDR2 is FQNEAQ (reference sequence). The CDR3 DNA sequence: TGTGCCAGCAGCTTTCGGGACAGGGTATATGGCTACACCTTC. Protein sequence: CASSFRDRVYGYTF.

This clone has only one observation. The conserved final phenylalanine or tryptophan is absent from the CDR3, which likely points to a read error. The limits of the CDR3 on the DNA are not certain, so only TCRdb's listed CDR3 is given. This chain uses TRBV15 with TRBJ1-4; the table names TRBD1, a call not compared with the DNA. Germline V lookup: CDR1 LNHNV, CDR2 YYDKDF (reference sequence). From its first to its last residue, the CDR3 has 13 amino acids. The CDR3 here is CATSRDGRDSPDL.

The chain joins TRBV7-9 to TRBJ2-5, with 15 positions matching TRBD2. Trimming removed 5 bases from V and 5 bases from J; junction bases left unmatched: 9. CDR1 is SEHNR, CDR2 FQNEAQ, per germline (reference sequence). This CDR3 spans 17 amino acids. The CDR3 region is CASSPGTSGRLRETQYF. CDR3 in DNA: TGTGCCAGCAGCCCCGGGACTAGCGGGAGGTTGCGGGAGACCCAGTACTTC.

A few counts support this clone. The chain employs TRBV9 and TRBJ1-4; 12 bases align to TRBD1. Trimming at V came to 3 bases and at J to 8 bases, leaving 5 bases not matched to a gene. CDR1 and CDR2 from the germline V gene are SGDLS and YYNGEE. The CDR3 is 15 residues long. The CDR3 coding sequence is TGTGCCAGCAGCGCGGGACAGGGGGCAGGGGAAAAACTGTTTTTT. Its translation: CASSAGQGAGEKLFF.

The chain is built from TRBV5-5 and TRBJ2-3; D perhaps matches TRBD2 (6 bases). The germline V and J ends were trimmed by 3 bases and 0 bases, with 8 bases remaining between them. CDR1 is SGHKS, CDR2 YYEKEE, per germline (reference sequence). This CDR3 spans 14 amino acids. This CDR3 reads CASSSSGSTDTQYF. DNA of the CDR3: TGTGCCAGCAGCTCGAGCGGGAGCACAGATACGCAGTATTTT.

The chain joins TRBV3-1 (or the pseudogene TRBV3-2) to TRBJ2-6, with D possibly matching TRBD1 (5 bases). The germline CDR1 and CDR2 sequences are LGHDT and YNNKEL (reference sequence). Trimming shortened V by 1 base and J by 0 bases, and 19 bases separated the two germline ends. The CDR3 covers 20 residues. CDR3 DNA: TGTGCCAGCAGCCAAGGGTGGTTCGTCCATGACAGCTCTGGGGCCAACGTCCTGACTTTC. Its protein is CASSQGWFVHDSSGANVLTF.

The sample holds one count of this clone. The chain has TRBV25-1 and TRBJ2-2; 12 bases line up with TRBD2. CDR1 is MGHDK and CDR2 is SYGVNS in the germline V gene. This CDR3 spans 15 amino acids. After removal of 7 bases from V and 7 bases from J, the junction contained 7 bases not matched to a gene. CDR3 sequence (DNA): TGTGCCAGCAATCCTAGCGGGAGGGGGAGCGGGGAGCTGTTTTTT. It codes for CASNPSGRGSGELFF.

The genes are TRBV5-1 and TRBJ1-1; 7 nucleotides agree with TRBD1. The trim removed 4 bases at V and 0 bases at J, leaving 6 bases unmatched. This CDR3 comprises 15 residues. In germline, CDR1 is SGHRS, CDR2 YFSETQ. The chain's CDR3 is CASSPSTGLNTEAFF. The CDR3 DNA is TGCGCCAGCAGCCCGTCGACAGGGTTGAACACTGAAGCTTTCTTT.

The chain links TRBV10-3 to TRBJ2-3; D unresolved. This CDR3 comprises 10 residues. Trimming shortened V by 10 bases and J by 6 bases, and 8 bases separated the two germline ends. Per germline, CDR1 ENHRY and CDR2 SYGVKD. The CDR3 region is CASSGDTQYF. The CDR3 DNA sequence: TGTGCCAGCTCCGGGGATACGCAGTATTTT.

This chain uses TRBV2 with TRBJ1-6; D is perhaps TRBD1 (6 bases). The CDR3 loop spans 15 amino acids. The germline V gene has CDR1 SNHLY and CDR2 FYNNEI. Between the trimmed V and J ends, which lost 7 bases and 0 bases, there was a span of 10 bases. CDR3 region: CASIRDNSYNSPLHF. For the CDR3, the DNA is TGTGCCAGCATCCGGGACAACTCCTATAATTCACCCCTCCACTTT.

The CDR3 nucleotides read TGCGCCAGCACCGGGGTGACAGGAGAGAGTAGTAACTATGGCTACACCTTC. Its translation: CASTGVTGESSNYGYTF. The genes are TRBV5-1 and TRBJ1-2, with D perhaps matching TRBD1 (6 bases). V was trimmed by 6 bases and J by 1 base, leaving 22 bases between them. The CDR3 contains 17 residues. Germline CDR1 is SGHRS and CDR2 is YFSETQ.

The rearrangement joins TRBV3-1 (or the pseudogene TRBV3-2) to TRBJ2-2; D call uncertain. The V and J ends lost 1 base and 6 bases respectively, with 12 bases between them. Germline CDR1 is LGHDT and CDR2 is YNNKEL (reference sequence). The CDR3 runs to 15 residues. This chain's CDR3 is CASSQVDGLSGELFF. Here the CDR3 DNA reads TGTGCCAGCAGCCAAGTTGATGGGCTTTCCGGGGAGCTGTTTTTT.

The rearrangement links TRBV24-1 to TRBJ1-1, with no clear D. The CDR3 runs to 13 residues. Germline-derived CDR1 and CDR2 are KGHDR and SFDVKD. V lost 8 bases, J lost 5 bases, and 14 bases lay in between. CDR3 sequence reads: CATTDFTGTEAFF. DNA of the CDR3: TGTGCCACCACAGACTTCACCGGTACTGAAGCTTTCTTT.

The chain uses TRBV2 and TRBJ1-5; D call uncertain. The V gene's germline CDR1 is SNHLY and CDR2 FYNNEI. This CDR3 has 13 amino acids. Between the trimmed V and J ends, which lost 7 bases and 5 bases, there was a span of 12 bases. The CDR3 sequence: CASKSRRDQPQHF. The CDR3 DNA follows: TGTGCCAGCAAATCCAGGCGGGATCAGCCCCAGCATTTT. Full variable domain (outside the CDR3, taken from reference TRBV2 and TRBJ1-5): EPEVTQTPSHQVTQMGQEVILRCVPISNHLYFYWYRQILGQKVEFLVSFYNNEISEKSEIFDDQFSVERPDGSNFTLKIRSTKLEDSAMYFCASKSRRDQPQHFGDGTRLSIL.

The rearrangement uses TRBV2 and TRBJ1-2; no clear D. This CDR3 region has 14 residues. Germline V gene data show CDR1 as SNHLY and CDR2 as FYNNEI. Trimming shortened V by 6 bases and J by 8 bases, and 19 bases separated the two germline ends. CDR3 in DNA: TGTGCCAGCAGCCTAAGTAGATCAGGAAAGGGCTACACCTTC. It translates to CASSLSRSGKGYTF.

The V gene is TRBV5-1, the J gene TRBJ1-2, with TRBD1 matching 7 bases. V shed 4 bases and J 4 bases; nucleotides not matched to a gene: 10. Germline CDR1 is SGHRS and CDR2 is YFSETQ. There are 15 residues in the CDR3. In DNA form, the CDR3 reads TGCGCCAGCAGCCTCACCCAAGGGGGCATCTATGGCTACACCTTC. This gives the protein CASSLTQGGIYGYTF.

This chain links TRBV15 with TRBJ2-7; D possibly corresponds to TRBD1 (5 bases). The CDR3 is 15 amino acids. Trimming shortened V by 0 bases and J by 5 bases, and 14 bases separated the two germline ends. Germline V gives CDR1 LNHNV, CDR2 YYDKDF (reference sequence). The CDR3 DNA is TGTGCCACCAGCAGAGATCTGCAGGGCCCCCACGAGCAGTACTTC. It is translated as CATSRDLQGPHEQYF. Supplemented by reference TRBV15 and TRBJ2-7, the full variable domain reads DAMVIQNPRYQVTQFGKPVTLSCSQTLNHNVMYWYQQKSSQAPKLLFHYYDKDFNNEADTPDNFQSRRPNTSFCFLDIRSPGLGDTAMYLCATSRDLQGPHEQYFGPGTRLTVT.

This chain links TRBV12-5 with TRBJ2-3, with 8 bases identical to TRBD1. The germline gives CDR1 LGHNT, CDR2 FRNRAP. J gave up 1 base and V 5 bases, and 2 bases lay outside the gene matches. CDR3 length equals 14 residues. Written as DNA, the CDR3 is TGTGCTAGTGGTCGGACAGGGCGCACAGATACGCAGTATTTT. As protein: CASGRTGRTDTQYF. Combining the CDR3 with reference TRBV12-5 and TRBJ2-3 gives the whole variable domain DARVTQTPRHKVTEMGQEVTMRCQPILGHNTVFWYRQTMMQGLELLAYFRNRAPLDDSGMPKDRFSAEMPDATLATLKIQPSEPRDSAVYFCASGRTGRTDTQYFGPGTRLTVL.

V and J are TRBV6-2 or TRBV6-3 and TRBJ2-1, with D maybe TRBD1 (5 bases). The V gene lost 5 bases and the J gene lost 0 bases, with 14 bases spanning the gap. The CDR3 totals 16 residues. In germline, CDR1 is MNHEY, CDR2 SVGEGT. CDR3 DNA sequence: TGTGCCAGCAGTGCCCCCAGGGCGGACTCCTACAATGAGCAGTTCTTC. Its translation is CASSAPRADSYNEQFF.

The CDR3, as DNA: TGTGCCAGCAGTTTATTAGGGGCCCTGAGTGGCTACACCTTC. Amino acid sequence: CASSLLGALSGYTF. This rearrangement joins TRBV27 to TRBJ1-2, with D perhaps matching TRBD1 (5 bases). Looked up from germline, CDR1 is MNHEY and CDR2 is SMNVEV (reference sequence). The CDR3 has 14 residues. Deletions cut 1 base from V and 7 bases from J, with 13 bases between.